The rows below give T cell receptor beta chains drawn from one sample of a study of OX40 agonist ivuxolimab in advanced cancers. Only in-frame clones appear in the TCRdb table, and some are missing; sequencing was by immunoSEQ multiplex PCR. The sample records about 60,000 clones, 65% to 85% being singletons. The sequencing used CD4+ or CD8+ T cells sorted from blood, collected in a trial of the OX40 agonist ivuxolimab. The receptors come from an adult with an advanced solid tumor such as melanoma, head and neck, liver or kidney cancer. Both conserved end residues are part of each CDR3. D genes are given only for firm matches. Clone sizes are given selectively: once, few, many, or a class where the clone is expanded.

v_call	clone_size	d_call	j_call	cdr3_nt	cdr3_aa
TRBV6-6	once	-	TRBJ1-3	TGTGCCAGCAGTTACTCGGACAGCTACTCTGGAAACACCATATATTTT	CASSYSDSYSGNTIYF
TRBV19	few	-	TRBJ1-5	TGTGCCACCTCGAGGGGGGGAAATCAGCCCCAGCATTTT	CATSRGGNQPQHF
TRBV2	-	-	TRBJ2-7	TGTGCCAGCACCCCAGGGAGCTACGAGCAGTACTTC	CASTPGSYEQYF
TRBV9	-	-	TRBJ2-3	TGTGCCAGCAGCGGGGGGGCTAGCGGAGATACGCAGTATTTT	CASSGGASGDTQYF
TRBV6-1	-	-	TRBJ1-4	TGTGCCAGCGTAGAGGGGGGGTTGAATGAAAAACTGTTTTTT	CASVEGGLNEKLFF
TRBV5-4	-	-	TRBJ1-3	TGCGCCAGCAGCCAAGAGGGAAACACCATATATTTT	CASSQEGNTIYF
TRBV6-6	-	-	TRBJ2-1	TGTGCCAGCACCTACGGGGGAACCTACAATGAGCAGTTCTTC	CASTYGGTYNEQFF
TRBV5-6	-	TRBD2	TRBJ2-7	TGTGCCAGCAGCTTGTCGCCTAGCGGGGAGGGTGAGCAGTACTTC	CASSLSPSGEGEQYF
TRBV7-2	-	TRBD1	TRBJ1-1	TGTGCCAGCAGCGCCTCCCAGGGGGCTGAAGCTTTCTTT	CASSASQGAEAFF
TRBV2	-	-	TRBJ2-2	TGTGCCAGCAGTCCTGACAGGAACACCGGGGAGCTGTTTTTT	CASSPDRNTGELFF
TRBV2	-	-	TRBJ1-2	TGTGCCAGCAGTGTTGGGGGGCAGGGCTATGGCTACACCTTC	CASSVGGQGYGYTF
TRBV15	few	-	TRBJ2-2	TGTGCCACCAGCAGACTAAGTTGGGTCGGGGAGCTGTTTTTT	CATSRLSWVGELFF
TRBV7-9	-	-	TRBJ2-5	TGTGCCAGCAGCTACACGGGTGTGCAGACCCAGTACTTC	CASSYTGVQTQYF
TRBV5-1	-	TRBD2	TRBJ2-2	TGCGCCAGCAGTTTAGCGACTAGCGGGAGCCACACCGGGGAGCTGTTTTTT	CASSLATSGSHTGELFF
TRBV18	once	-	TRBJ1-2	TGTGCCAGCTCACCGTTGGACAGTAACTATGGCTACACCTTC	CASSPLDSNYGYTF
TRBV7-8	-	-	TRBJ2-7	TGTGCCAGCAGCCGCTCATATCCGGGGACAGCGGGGATCGGGCAGTACTTC	CASSRSYPGTAGIGQYF
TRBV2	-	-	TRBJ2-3	TGTGCCAGCAAAGGAAGCACAGATACGCAGTATTTT	CASKGSTDTQYF
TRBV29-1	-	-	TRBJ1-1	TGCAGCGTTGAGGTGCCGTCGAGACCTGGGGCTTTCTTT	CSVEVPSRPGAFF
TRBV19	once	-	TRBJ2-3	TGTGCCAGTAGTTCTAGAGTATCGGCAGATACGCAGTATTTT	CASSSRVSADTQYF
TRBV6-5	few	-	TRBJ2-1	TGTGCCAGCAGTTACACAAACGGGCTTTTGAATGAGCAGTTCTTC	CASSYTNGLLNEQFF
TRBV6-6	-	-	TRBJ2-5	TGTGCCAGCACTCTTACTAGGGGAACCCAAGAGACCCAGTACTTC	CASTLTRGTQETQYF
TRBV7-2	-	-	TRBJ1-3	TGTGCCAGCAGCCCGGTACACTTCTCTGGAAACACCATATATTTT	CASSPVHFSGNTIYF
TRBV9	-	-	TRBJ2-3	TGTGCCAGCAGCCCCTTGCGACTATCCTTTGCAGATACGCAGTATTTT	CASSPLRLSFADTQYF
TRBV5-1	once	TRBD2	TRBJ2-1	TGCGCCAGCAGCCCGGGAGGTGCCAATGAGCAGTTCTTC	CASSPGGANEQFF
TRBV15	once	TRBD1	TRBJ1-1	TGTGCCACCAGCGCACAGACAGGGGATGCTGAAGCTTTCTTT	CATSAQTGDAEAFF
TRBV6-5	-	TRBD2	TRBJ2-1	TGTGCCAGCAGCCGTACTAGCGGGACGTACAATGAGCAGTTCTTC	CASSRTSGTYNEQFF
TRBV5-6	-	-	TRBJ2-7	TGTGCCAGCAGCCGCGTATACGAGCAGTACTTC	CASSRVYEQYF
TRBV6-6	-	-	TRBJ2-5	TGTGCCAGCAGTATACAAGAGACCCAGTACTTC	CASSIQETQYF
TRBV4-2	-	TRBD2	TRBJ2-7	TGTGCCAGCAGCCGCCAACTAGCGGGAGCCTCCTACGAGCAGTACTTC	CASSRQLAGASYEQYF
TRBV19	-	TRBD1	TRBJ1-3	TGTGCCAGTAACGACAGGGGTAGAGGAAACACCATATATTTT	CASNDRGRGNTIYF
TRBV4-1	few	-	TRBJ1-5	TGCGCCAGCAGCCAAGAGCCTCAAAGACTTCAGCCCCAGCATTTT	CASSQEPQRLQPQHF
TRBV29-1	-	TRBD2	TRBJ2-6	TGCAGCGTTGATGGGGGGGACGGGTCCTCTGGGGCCAACGTCCTGACTTTC	CSVDGGDGSSGANVLTF
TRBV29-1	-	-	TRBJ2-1	TGCAGCGTTTTTGGGGCGTACTCCTACAATGAGCAGTTCTTC	CSVFGAYSYNEQFF
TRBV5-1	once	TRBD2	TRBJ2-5	TGCGCCAGCAGCTTGGGGACTAGCGGGAGTCAGGAGACCCAGTACTTC	CASSLGTSGSQETQYF
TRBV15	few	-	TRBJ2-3	TGTGCCACCAGCAGAGAATACACAGATACGCAGTATTTT	CATSREYTDTQYF
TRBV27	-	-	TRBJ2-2	TGTGCCAGCAGTCAGGGCGGGTGGACCGGGGAGCTGTTTTTT	CASSQGGWTGELFF
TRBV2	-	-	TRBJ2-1	TGTGCCAGCACCCCGGCTGCCTACAATGAGCAGTTCTTC	CASTPAAYNEQFF
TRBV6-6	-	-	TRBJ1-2	TGTGCCAGCAGCCCCCAGGGGAACTATGGCTACACCTTC	CASSPQGNYGYTF
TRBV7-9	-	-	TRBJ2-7	TGTGCCAGCAGCCGAGAGGGGCGCGGTAGCTCCTACGAGCAGTACTTC	CASSREGRGSSYEQYF
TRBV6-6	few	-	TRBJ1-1	TGTGCCAGCAGTTCCCGAGAACACACTGAAGCTTTCTTT	CASSSREHTEAFF
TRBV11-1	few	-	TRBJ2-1	TGTGCCAGCAGCCGCCTGGGCGGGGCTGAGCAGTTCTTC	CASSRLGGAEQFF
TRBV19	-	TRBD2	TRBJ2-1	TGTGCCAGTAGCTCTAGCGGGTTGACCTACAATGAGCAGTTCTTC	CASSSSGLTYNEQFF
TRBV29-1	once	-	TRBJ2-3	TGCAGCGTTGATGGGGGCTCAGATACGCAGTATTTT	CSVDGGSDTQYF
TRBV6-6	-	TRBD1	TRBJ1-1	TGTGCCAGCAGTTACATCCGGGACAGCTCTGAAGCTTTCTTT	CASSYIRDSSEAFF
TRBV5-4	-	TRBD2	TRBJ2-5	TGTGCCAGCAGCTTGAACGGCGGGAGCGGTAGAGAGACCCAGTACTTC	CASSLNGGSGRETQYF
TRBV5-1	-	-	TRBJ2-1	TGCGCCAGCAGCTTAGGGGGGAGCAATGAGCAGTTCTTC	CASSLGGSNEQFF
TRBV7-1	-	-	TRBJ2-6	TGTGCCAGCAGCGGTAGCGAACGAGGACAAAGTCGGGCCAACGTCCTGACTTTC	CASSGSERGQSRANVLTF
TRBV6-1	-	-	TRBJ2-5	TGTGCCAGCGGAAGGGGCTCTACGACCCAAGAGACCCAGTACTTC	CASGRGSTTQETQYF
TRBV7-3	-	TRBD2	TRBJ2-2	TGTGCCAGCAGCTTTGCCCCAGCGGGATCCCACGGGGAGCTGTTTTTT	CASSFAPAGSHGELFF
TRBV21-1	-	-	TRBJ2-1	TGTGCCAGCAGCAAAGTAGCGGGAGCCTTTAATGAGCAGTTCTTC	CASSKVAGAFNEQFF
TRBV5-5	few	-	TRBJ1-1	TGTGCCAGCAGCTTGGGGGTGGAATACACTGAAGCTTTCTTT	CASSLGVEYTEAFF
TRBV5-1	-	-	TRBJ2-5	TGCGCCAGCAGCGAGGGCCCCCTGGAGACCCAGTACTTC	CASSEGPLETQYF
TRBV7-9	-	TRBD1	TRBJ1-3	TGTGCCAGCAGCCTCCTTGCGGGACAGGCTGGAAACACCATATATTTT	CASSLLAGQAGNTIYF
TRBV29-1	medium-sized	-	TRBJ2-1	TGCAGCGTTTCAAGGGGGTATGAGCAGTTCTTC	CSVSRGYEQFF
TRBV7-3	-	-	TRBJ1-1	TGTGCCAGCAGTTTGGGCGTACGCGGGGGGAACACTGAAGCTTTCTTT	CASSLGVRGGNTEAFF